Listed here are 13 T cell receptor beta chains from one sample, sequenced in a study of OX40 agonist ivuxolimab in advanced cancers. Clones were read by immunoSEQ multiplex PCR, and TCRdb kept only the in-frame ones, dropping some. Of 9,500 to 15,000 clones listed, approximately 80% are singletons. Sample: CD4+ or CD8+ T cells sorted from blood, taken in a trial of the OX40 agonist ivuxolimab. The receptors were gathered from an adult with an advanced solid tumor such as melanoma, head and neck, liver or kidney cancer.

The chain carries TRBV2 and TRBJ2-5, with D perhaps given as TRBD1 or TRBD2 (6 bases each). Germline V gives CDR1 SNHLY, CDR2 FYNNEI. The CDR3 loop spans 12 amino acids. Trimming shortened V by 8 bases and J by 5 bases, and 12 bases separated the two germline ends. The CDR3 sequence is CASYGGGETQYF. Here the CDR3 DNA reads TGTGCCAGCTACGGGGGCGGGGAGACCCAGTACTTC.

The CDR3 DNA sequence: TGTGCCAGCAGCCAAGATCTGGGACGATCCTACGAGCAGTACTTC. Encoded protein: CASSQDLGRSYEQYF. This chain uses TRBV14 with TRBJ2-7, with D perhaps assigned TRBD1 or TRBD2 (5 bases each). Germline values: CDR1 SGHDN, CDR2 FVKESK. V dropped 0 bases and J dropped 1 base, with 10 bases sitting between them. This CDR3 is 15 amino acids long.

The chain couples TRBV18 to TRBJ2-2; no clear D gene. V was trimmed by 2 bases and J by 0 bases, leaving 10 bases between them. The CDR3 totals 16 residues. Germline V CDR1 and CDR2: KGHSH, LQKENI. This CDR3 is CASSPTSLANTGELFF. DNA of the CDR3: TGTGCCAGCTCACCAACTTCGCTTGCGAACACCGGGGAGCTGTTTTTT.

As DNA, the CDR3 is TGTGCCAGCACTTCAAGGGGGCATCGCAATCAGCCCCAGCATTTT. Its translation is CASTSRGHRNQPQHF. The rearrangement joins TRBV6-1 to TRBJ1-5; TRBD1 aligns across 7 bases. J gave up 2 bases and V 7 bases, and 8 bases lay outside the gene matches. The CDR3 runs 15 residues. Germline assignment: CDR1 MNHNS and CDR2 SASEGT.

The V call is TRBV7-9, the J call TRBJ2-7, with D tentatively TRBD1 (7 bases). Germline V CDR1 and CDR2: SEHNR, FQNEAQ (reference sequence). This CDR3 is 15 amino acids long. Trimming shortened V by 5 bases and J by 0 bases, and 14 bases separated the two germline ends. CDR3 sequence reads: CASSPRDRSSYEQYF. The CDR3 DNA reads as TGTGCCAGCAGCCCGCGGGACAGAAGCTCCTACGAGCAGTACTTC.

The count of this clone is one. The rearrangement uses TRBV5-4 and TRBJ1-1, with a tentative D call TRBD1 (5 bases). The germline gives CDR1 SGHNT, CDR2 YYREEE (reference sequence). This CDR3 spans 14 amino acids. Trimming took 0 bases from V and 7 from J, leaving 13 bases between them. The CDR3 region has the DNA TGTGCCAGCAGCTTGGCGGGGTGGGGACGTGAAGCTTTCTTT. Its translation: CASSLAGWGREAFF. The full variable domain, completed using reference TRBV5-4 and TRBJ1-1, is ETGVTQSPTHLIKTRGQQVTLRCSSQSGHNTVSWYQQALGQGPQFIFQYYREEENGRGNFPPRFSGLQFPNYSSELNVNALELDDSALYLCASSLAGWGREAFFGQGTRLTVV.

CDR3 region: CASSPTASTDTQYF. The DNA of the CDR3 is TGTGCCAGCAGCCCGACAGCTAGCACAGATACGCAGTATTTT. The genes are TRBV7-9 and TRBJ2-3; a weak D match, TRBD1 (5 bases). Trimming took off 5 bases at V and 0 bases at J, with 9 bases between the two ends. The CDR3 has 14 amino acids. The germline V gene has CDR1 SEHNR and CDR2 FQNEAQ (reference sequence).

The rearrangement joins TRBV7-6 to TRBJ2-3, with D possibly called TRBD1 or TRBD2 (5 bases each). Trimming stripped 0 bases from V and 4 bases from J, with 8 bases between. CDR1 is SGHVS and CDR2 is FNYEAQ in the germline V gene. CDR3 length: 14 amino acids. CDR3 residues: CASSLAGESDTQYF. In nucleotides, the CDR3 is TGTGCCAGCAGCTTAGCGGGGGAATCAGATACGCAGTATTTT.

The rearrangement joins TRBV11-2 to TRBJ1-2; D perhaps matches TRBD1 (6 bases). The V end lost 0 bases, the J end lost 5 bases, and 13 bases lay between the germline ends. The CDR3 totals 15 residues. Germline CDR1 SGHAT, CDR2 FQNNGV. The CDR3 nucleotides read TGTGCCAGCAGCTTAGATCGGACAGATTTTTATGGCTACACCTTC. This encodes CASSLDRTDFYGYTF.

CDR3 coding DNA: TGTGCCAGCAGCCTCCGGGACTGGGGGGGCGATACGCAGTATTTT. Protein sequence: CASSLRDWGGDTQYF. The gene calls are TRBV5-5 and TRBJ2-3, with D perhaps TRBD2 (7 bases). The V and J ends lost 4 bases and 6 bases respectively, with 18 bases between them. Germline lookup yields CDR1 SGHKS and CDR2 YYEKEE (reference sequence). CDR3 size: 15 residues.

The chain recombines TRBV4-1 with TRBJ2-7, with D possibly being TRBD2 (6 bases). The CDR3 runs to 15 residues. Trimming pared 0 bases from V and 3 bases from J, leaving 12 bases between. Germline loops: CDR1 MGHRA, CDR2 YSYEKL. The CDR3 DNA follows: TGCGCCAGCAGCCAAGACCCCGGGACTGACTACGAGCAGTACTTC. Its protein product is CASSQDPGTDYEQYF.

The V gene is TRBV7-2, the J gene TRBJ2-7, with TRBD2 identical over 8 bases. CDR3 length: 14 residues. Germline V CDR1 and CDR2: SGHTA, FQGNSA. Germline trimming cut 4 bases from V and 2 bases from J; bases unmatched to any gene: 4. Here the CDR3 reads CASSSSGSAYEQYF. CDR3 bases: TGTGCCAGCAGCTCTAGCGGGTCCGCCTACGAGCAGTACTTC.

The sample holds one count of this clone. V and J are TRBV9 and TRBJ1-2; 7 bases map to TRBD1. The CDR3 is 13 residues long. Germline V gene data show CDR1 as SGDLS and CDR2 as YYNGEE. V lost 6 bases, J lost 3 bases, and 5 bases stayed unmatched. CDR3 in DNA: TGTGCCAGCACCGAACAGGGGTACTATGGCTACACCTTC. Its protein is CASTEQGYYGYTF.